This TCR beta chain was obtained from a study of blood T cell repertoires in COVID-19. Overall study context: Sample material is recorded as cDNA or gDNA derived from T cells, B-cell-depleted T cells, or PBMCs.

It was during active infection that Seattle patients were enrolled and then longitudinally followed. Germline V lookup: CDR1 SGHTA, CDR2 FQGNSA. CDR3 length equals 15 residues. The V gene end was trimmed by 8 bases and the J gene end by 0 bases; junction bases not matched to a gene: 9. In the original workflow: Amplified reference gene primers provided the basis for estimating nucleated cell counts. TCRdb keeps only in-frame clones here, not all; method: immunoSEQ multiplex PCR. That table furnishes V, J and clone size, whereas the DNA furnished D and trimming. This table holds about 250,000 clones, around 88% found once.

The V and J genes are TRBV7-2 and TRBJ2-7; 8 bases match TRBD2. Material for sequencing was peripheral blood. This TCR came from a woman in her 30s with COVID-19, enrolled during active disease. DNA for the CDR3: TGTGCCAGCGCCCTTCAAGCGGGAGTCTCCTACGAGCAGTACGTC. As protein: CASALQAGVSYEQYV.